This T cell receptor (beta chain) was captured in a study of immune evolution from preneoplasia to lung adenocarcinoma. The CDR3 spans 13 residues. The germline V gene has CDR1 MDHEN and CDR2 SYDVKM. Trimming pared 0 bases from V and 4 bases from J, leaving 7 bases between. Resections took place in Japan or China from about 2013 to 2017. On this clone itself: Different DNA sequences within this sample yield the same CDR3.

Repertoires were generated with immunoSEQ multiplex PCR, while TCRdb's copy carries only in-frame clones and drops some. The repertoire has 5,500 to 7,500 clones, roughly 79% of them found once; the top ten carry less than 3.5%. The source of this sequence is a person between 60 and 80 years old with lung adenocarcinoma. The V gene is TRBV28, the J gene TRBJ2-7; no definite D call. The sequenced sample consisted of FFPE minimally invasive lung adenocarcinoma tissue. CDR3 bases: TGTGCCAGCAGTTTATGGGCTTTTTACGAGCAGTACTTC. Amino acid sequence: CASSLWAFYEQYF.